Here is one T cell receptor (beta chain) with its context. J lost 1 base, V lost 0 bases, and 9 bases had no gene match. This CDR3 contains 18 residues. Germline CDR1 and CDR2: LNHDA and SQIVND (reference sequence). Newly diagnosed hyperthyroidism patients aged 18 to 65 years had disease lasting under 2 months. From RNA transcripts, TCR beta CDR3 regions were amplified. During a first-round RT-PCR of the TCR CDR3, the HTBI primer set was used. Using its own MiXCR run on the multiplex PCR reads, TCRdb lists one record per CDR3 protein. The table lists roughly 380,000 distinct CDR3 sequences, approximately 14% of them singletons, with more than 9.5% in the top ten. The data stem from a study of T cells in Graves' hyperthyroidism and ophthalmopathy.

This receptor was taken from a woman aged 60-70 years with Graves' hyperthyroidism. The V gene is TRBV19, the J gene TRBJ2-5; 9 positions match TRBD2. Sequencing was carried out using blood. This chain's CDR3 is CASSIDRGATSGQETQYF. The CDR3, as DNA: TGTGCCAGTAGTATAGACCGGGGTGCGACTAGCGGCCAAGAGACCCAGTACTTC.